This T cell receptor (beta chain) is from a study of blood T cell repertoires in COVID-19 (dated by TCRdb to about 2020). With regard to the full study: Collaborator samples came from the United States, Italy and Spain and covered acute and convalescent phases of COVID-19. The samples were drawn from the first 160 participants of the ongoing ImmuneRACE study and from under 1,500 subjects provided by 6 global collaborators. The repertoires were released in a freely available public database meant as a resource for research on the immune response to SARS-CoV-2. Nearly every sample came with metadata listing a de-identified subject ID, COVID-19 status, age in years and sex. The dataset comprised deeply sampled blood TCRbeta repertoires from subjects exposed to, actively infected with, or recovered from COVID-19. Where available, HLA class I and class II types were taken from metadata supplied by the sample provider and were not determined by assay-based typing. The prospective study material was composed of cDNA or gDNA derived from T cells, B-cell-depleted T cells, or PBMCs.

The CDR3 covers 14 residues, taking in both the cysteine and the phenylalanine. The CDR3 DNA has 42 bases and is translated from base 1. At the junction V is shortened by 0 bases and J by 5 bases; bases outside the gene matches: 2. The CDR1 and CDR2 encoded by the germline V gene (reference sequence) are SGHNT and YYREEE. The collaborating institutions used their own protocols to collect whole blood in K2EDTA tubes. For TCRbeta analysis, collaborator samples were shipped as frozen whole blood, as isolated PBMCs, or as DNA extracted from either sample type. The immunoSEQ Assay, a bias-controlled multiplex PCR, was used to amplify TCRbeta CDR3 regions from genomic DNA. On the authors' methods: The number of nucleated cells in each sample was estimated by amplification of reference gene primers within the assay. To quantify the absolute abundance of each unique TCRbeta CDR3 rearrangement, sequence reads were collapsed and filtered. For each sample, productive Simpson clonality was calculated as the square root of Simpson's diversity index over productive rearrangements. The source is immuneACCESS, and TCRdb retained only in-frame sequences with V and J called. Part of the clones is not carried over; for the studies checked, unresolved V genes explain less than half of this, and the remainder is unexplained. V and J calls and clone size are those listed in that table; D and trimming were worked out from the DNA. Counted in this sample were roughly 180,000 clones; 85% to 90% of them appeared once. The ten largest account for just under 8.5% of the sample.

Study-level results and caveats: How much clinical and demographic metadata was included differed by source and by participant, and the metadata was provided uncurated.

The sample holds a few counts of this clone. No cognate antigen has been identified for it. Base-call qualities are not available, and no considerably larger clone is one nucleotide away. The sequence links TRBV5-4 to TRBJ2-5, with 9 bases in between that match TRBD2. Sequencing used peripheral blood. This sequence originates from a woman in her fifties or sixties with acute or convalescent COVID-19. The CDR3 loop reads CASSLDSGRETQYF. The nucleotides read TGTGCCAGCAGCTTGGACAGCGGGAGGGAGACCCAGTACTTC.